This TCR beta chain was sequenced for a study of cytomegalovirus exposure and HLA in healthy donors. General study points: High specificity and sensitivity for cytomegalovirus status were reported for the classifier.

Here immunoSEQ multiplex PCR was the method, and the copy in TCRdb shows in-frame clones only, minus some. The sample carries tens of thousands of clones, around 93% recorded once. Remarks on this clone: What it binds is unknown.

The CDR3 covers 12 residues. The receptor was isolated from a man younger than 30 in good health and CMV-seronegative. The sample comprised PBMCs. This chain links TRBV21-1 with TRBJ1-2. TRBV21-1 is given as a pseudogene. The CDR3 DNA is TGTGCCAGCAGTACACCTCCGGGGGGCTACACCTTC. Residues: CASSTPPGGYTF.